A single sample is the source of the 5 T cell receptor beta chains below, sequenced in a study of T cells in Graves' hyperthyroidism and ophthalmopathy. Researchers took RNA transcripts and amplified the TCR beta CDR3 regions from them. HTBI primers drove first-round RT-PCR of the TCR CDR3. MiXCR, applied by TCRdb to the multiplex PCR reads, yields one record per CDR3 protein. The sample consists of about 840,000 distinct CDR3 sequences, 38% of them appearing once. The specimen was blood. The source is a young man with Graves' hyperthyroidism.

This clonotype was seen many times. The chain carries TRBV7-3 and TRBJ2-5, with TRBD1 as a possible D gene (6 bases). The V end was cut by 6 bases, the J end by 3 bases, with 11 bases between. Germline V CDR1 and CDR2: SGHTA, FQGTGA. The CDR3 has 13 residues. The CDR3 sequence: CASSSGEEETQYF. CDR3 sequence (DNA): TGTGCCAGCAGTTCAGGGGAAGAAGAGACCCAGTACTTC. Filled out from reference TRBV7-3 and TRBJ2-5, the complete variable domain reads GAGVSQTPSNKVTEKGKYVELRCDPISGHTALYWYRQSLGQGPEFLIYFQGTGAADDSGLPNDRFFAVRPEGSVSTLKIQRTERGDSAVYLCASSSGEEETQYFGPGTRLLVL.

This clonotype was counted at least ten times. V is TRBV7-9 and J is TRBJ1-6, with D hard to call. V was cut by 1 base and J by 1 base, with 11 bases left in between. The CDR3 consists of 17 residues. Germline V gene lookup returns CDR1 SEHNR and CDR2 FQNEAQ (reference sequence). The DNA for the CDR3 is TGTGCCAGCAGCTTAGACCCATGGGAGTCCTATAATTCACCCCTCCACTTT. This translates into CASSLDPWESYNSPLHF.

In DNA form, the CDR3 reads TGTGCCAGCAGAGGTACAATCCGAAACCCCTACGAGCAGTACTTC. It encodes CASRGTIRNPYEQYF. The chain uses TRBV11-2 and TRBJ2-7; D not resolved. V shed 6 bases and J shed 2 bases, with 17 bases lying between them. Germline CDR1 and CDR2: SGHAT and FQNNGV. The CDR3 is 15 residues long.

There are a few counts of this clonotype. This rearrangement joins TRBV19 to TRBJ1-1; no clear D gene. V was clipped by 5 bases and J by 1 base, with 14 bases between them. The CDR3 sequence is 15 residues long. Germline V gives CDR1 LNHDA, CDR2 SQIVND (reference sequence). The CDR3 loop reads CASSVGSDGNTEAFF. The DNA for the CDR3 is TGTGCCAGTAGTGTCGGGTCAGATGGGAACACTGAAGCTTTCTTT.

This clonotype was seen a handful of times. This chain uses TRBV12-3 or TRBV12-4 with TRBJ2-2, with a possible D match to TRBD1 (5 bases). The CDR3 runs 14 residues. V lost 6 bases and J 7 bases, leaving 15 bases between the germline ends. In DNA form, the CDR3 reads TGTGCCAGCAGCCCCTTAACAGGCAGCGGGGAGCTGTTTTTT. This gives the protein CASSPLTGSGELFF.